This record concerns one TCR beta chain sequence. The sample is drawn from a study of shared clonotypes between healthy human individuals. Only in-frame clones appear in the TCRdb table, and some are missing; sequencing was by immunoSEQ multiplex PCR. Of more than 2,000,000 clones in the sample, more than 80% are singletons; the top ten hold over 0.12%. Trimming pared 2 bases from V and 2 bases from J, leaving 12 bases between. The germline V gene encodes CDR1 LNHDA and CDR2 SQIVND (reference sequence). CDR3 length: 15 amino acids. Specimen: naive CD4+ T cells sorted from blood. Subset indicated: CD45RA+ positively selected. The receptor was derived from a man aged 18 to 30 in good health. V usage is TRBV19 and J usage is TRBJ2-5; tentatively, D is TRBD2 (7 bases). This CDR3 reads CASSIRGARQETQYF. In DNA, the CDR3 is TGTGCCAGTAGTATACGGGGGGCGAGGCAAGAGACCCAGTACTTC.